This TCR beta chain was recovered during a study of shared clonotypes between healthy human individuals. TCRdb's copy holds only in-frame clones and misses some; the assay was immunoSEQ multiplex PCR. The sample lists roughly 1,100,000 clones; roughly 70% were seen once. This clone was detected only once. The receptor was isolated from a man in his late teens or twenties in good health. Input material: memory CD4+ T cells sorted from blood. Subset here: CD45RA-negative fraction.

The CDR3 DNA reads as TGTGCAAGTCGCCCTCAAGAAGGGTTCTGGTACGAGCAGTACTTC. The encoded protein is CASRPQEGFWYEQYF. The gene calls are TRBV12-2 and TRBJ2-7. TRBV12-2 represents a pseudogene. CDR3 length equals 15 residues.